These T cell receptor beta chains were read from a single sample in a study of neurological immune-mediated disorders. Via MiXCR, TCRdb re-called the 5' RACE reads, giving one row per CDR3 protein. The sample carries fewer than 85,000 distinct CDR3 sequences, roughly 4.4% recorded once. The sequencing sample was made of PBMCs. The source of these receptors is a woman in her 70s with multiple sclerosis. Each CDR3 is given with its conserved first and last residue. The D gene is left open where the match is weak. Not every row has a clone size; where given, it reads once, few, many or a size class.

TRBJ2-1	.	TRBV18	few	TGTGCCAGCTCACCAGGGGGGCTTGGCTCCTACAATGAGCAGTTCTTC	CASSPGGLGSYNEQFF
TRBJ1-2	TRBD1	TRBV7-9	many	TGTGCCAGCAGCCAACAGGGGACGAGCTATGGCTACACCTTC	CASSQQGTSYGYTF
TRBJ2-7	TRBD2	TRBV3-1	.	TGTGCCACCGAAATAGCGGGAGACATGGGCGAGAAGTACTTC	CATEIAGDMGEKYF
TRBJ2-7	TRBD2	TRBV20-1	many	TGCAGTGCTATTGCCGGGACTAGCGGCACCTACGAGCAGTACTTC	CSAIAGTSGTYEQYF
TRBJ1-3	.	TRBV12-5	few	TGTGCTAGTGGTCCGCCCCGGACGGTGACCTCTGGAAACACCATATATTTT	CASGPPRTVTSGNTIYF
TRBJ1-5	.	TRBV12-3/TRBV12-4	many	TGTGCCAGCAGTTTTTCCGGGGATCAGCCCCAGCATTTT	CASSFSGDQPQHF
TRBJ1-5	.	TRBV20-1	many	TGCAGTGCTAGAGTTGGGGAGGCACAGCCCCAGCATTTT	CSARVGEAQPQHF
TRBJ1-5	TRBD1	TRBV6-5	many	TGTGCCAGCAGCCCGGACAGGGTGCTCAATCAGCCCCAGCATTTT	CASSPDRVLNQPQHF
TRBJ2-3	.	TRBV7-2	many	TGTGCCAGCAGCTTAGGACCAGGGGCAGATACGCAGTATTTT	CASSLGPGADTQYF
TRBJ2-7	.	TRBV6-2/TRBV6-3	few	TGTGCCAGCAGTTCGATAGCCTACGAGCAGTACTTC	CASSSIAYEQYF
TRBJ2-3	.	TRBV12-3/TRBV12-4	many	TGTGCCAGCAGTTTAACTGGCGGGAGCACAGATACGCAGTATTTT	CASSLTGGSTDTQYF
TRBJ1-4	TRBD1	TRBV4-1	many	TGCGCCAGCAGCCAAGTGGGGACAGCACGGGGAAAACTGTTTTTT	CASSQVGTARGKLFF
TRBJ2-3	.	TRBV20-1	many	TGCAGTGCCAGTCCCAGTGGAGCAGATACGCAGTATTTT	CSASPSGADTQYF
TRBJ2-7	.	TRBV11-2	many	TGTGCCAGCAGCTCCAACATCGGGGCAGTGTCGGGCGAGCAGTACTTC	CASSSNIGAVSGEQYF
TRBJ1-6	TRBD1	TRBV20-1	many	TGCAGTGCTACCGATTCGACAGGGAGCTCCTATAATTCACCCCTCCACTTT	CSATDSTGSSYNSPLHF
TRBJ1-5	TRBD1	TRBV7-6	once	TGTGCCAGCAGCCAGACAGGGGGCAGTCAGCACCAGCATTTT	CASSQTGGSQHQHF
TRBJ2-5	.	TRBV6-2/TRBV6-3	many	TGTGCCAGCAGATACCCGGGTTCGGAGACCCAGTACTTC	CASRYPGSETQYF
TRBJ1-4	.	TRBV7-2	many	TGTGCCAGCAGCTTAAGGAGCGGCGCAGAACAGGAAAAACTGTTTTTT	CASSLRSGAEQEKLFF
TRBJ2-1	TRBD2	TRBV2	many	TGTGCCAGCAGGAGCTCCGGGACTAGCTTCGAGCAGTTCTTC	CASRSSGTSFEQFF
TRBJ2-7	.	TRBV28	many	TGTGCCAGCAGCCCCTTCAGGAGGTGGTACGAGCAGTACTTC	CASSPFRRWYEQYF
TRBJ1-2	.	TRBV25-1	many	TGTGCCAGCAGGATGGACGGGGGCTATGGCTACACCTTC	CASRMDGGYGYTF
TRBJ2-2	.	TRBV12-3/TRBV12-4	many	TGTGCCAGCAGTTCCCGTTCTACCCTACCCGGGGAGCTGTTTTTT	CASSSRSTLPGELFF
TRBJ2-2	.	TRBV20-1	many	TGCAGTGCTAGAGATAGGCTCTCCCCCGGGGAGCTGTTTTTT	CSARDRLSPGELFF
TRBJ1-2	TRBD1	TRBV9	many	TGTGCCAGCAGCGTAGTCAGACAGGGAGGCGGCTACACCTTC	CASSVVRQGGGYTF
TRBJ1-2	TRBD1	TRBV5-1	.	TGCGCCAGCAGCTCGGGACAGGGCTCCTATGGCTACACCTTC	CASSSGQGSYGYTF
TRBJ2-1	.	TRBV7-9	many	TGTGCCAGCGTCCGGACTTCCAACAATGAGCAGTTCTTC	CASVRTSNNEQFF
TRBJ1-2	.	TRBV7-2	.	TGTGACAGCAGCCAGTACACAGGGTACTATGGCTACACCTTC	CDSSQYTGYYGYTF
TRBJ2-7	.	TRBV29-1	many	TGCAGCGTTTCTAAGGGGCGGCCCTACGAGCAGTACTTC	CSVSKGRPYEQYF
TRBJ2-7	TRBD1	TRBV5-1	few	TGCGCCAGCAGCGATCGACAGGGGGTAGGCGAGCAGTACTTC	CASSDRQGVGEQYF
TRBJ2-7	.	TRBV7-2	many	TGTGCCAGCAGCTTAAAGGGGTACGAGCAGTACTTC	CASSLKGYEQYF
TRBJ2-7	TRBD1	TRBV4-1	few	TGCGCCAGCAGCCACACCTCGGACAGGGCCTACGAGCAGTACTTC	CASSHTSDRAYEQYF
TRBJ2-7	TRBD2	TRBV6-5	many	TGTGCCAGCACCTCTAGCGGGAGGGCCCGGAGAAACGAGCAGTACTTC	CASTSSGRARRNEQYF
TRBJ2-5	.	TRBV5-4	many	TGTGCCAGCAGCTTGGTCATGGGGACAACAGAAGAGACCCAGTACTTC	CASSLVMGTTEETQYF
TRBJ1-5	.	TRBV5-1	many	TGCGCCAGCAGCTTGGAGGGCTGGGGTAGCAATCAGCCCCAGCATTTT	CASSLEGWGSNQPQHF
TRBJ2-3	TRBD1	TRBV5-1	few	TGCGCCAGCTATCTGGACAGGGAAGATACGCAGTATTTT	CASYLDREDTQYF
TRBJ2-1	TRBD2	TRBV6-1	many	TGTGCCAGCAGACTAGCGGGAGGGGGAAGTAGCTCCTACAATGAGCAGTTCTTC	CASRLAGGGSSSYNEQFF
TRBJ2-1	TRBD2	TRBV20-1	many	TGCAGTGCTAGTGCTAGCGGGAGCTACAATGAGCAGTTCTTC	CSASASGSYNEQFF
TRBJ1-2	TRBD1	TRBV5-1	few	TGCGCCAGCAGCTTACTGACAGGGGGAGCTAAGGGCTACACCTTC	CASSLLTGGAKGYTF
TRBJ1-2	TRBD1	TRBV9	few	TGTGCCAGCAGCTCGACAGGACAGGGCGGGTCCTATGGCTACACCTTC	CASSSTGQGGSYGYTF
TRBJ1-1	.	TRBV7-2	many	TGTGCCAGCAGCTTAGCTCCTGACAGGTTAGCTGAAGCTTTCTTT	CASSLAPDRLAEAFF
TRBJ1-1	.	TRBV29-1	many	TGCAGCGTCGTATCTATGAACACTGAAGCTTTCTTT	CSVVSMNTEAFF
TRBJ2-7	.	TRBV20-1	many	TGCAGTGCTAGAGATGACAGTCCCTACGAGCAGTACTTC	CSARDDSPYEQYF
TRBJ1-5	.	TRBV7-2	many	TGTGCCAGCAGCTTAGCTCCGGATAGCAATCAGCCCCAGCATTTT	CASSLAPDSNQPQHF
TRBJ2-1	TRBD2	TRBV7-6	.	TGTGCCAGCAGCCGGGGACTAGCGGGAGTTTTCGATGAGCAGTTCTTC	CASSRGLAGVFDEQFF
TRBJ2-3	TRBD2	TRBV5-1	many	TGCGCCAGCAAGGTATATTGGGCTAGCGGATCTAGCACAGATACGCAGTATTTT	CASKVYWASGSSTDTQYF
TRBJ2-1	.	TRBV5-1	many	TGCGCCAGCAGCAGGTCCGGACTAATTAATGAGCAGTTCTTC	CASSRSGLINEQFF
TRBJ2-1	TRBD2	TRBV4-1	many	TGCGCCAGCAGCCAAGGGCGGGCGGGAGTAATCTACAATGAGCAGTTCTTC	CASSQGRAGVIYNEQFF
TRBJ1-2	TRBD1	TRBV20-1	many	TGCAGTGCTCCGACAGGGGGCGATGGCTACACCTTC	CSAPTGGDGYTF
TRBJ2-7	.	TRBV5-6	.	TGTGCCAGCAGCTTGGGACCCCCGGCAGGGCGCTACGAGCAGTACTTC	CASSLGPPAGRYEQYF
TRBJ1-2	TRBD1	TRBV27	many	TGTGCCAGCAGTTCATACGGGACAGGGAGGGATAACTATGGCTACACCTTC	CASSSYGTGRDNYGYTF
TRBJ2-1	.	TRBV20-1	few	TGCAGTGCTAGAGATGCCAGGTACAATGAGCAGTTCTTC	CSARDARYNEQFF
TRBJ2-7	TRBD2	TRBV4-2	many	TGTGCCAGCAGCCAAGGCGGGACTAGCGGGACAGAATCCGAGCAGTACTTC	CASSQGGTSGTESEQYF
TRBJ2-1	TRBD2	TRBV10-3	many	TGTGCCATCAGTGAGCCAGCGGGAGGTTACAATGAGCAGTTCTTC	CAISEPAGGYNEQFF
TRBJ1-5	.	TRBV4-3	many	TGCGCCAGCAGCCAAGGGCAGGCAAATAGCAATCAGCCCCAGCATTTT	CASSQGQANSNQPQHF
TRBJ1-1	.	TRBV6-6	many	TGTGCCAGCGGACAGCCAGAGAACACTGAAGCTTTCTTT	CASGQPENTEAFF
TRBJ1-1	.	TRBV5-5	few	TGTGCCAGCAGCTTGGGATCTTCAAGGTCCTTAGAAGCTTTCTTT	CASSLGSSRSLEAFF
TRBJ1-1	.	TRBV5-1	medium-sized	TGCGCCAGCAGCAAACAGGGATTTGGTAACACTGAAGCTTTCTTT	CASSKQGFGNTEAFF
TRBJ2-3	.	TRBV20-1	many	TGCAGTGTTAAGAGGGCCTTCCTTCCGCCTACAGATACGCAGTATTTT	CSVKRAFLPPTDTQYF
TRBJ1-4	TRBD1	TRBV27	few	TGTGCCAGCAGTAGACGACAGGGGGAGGGAAAACTGTTTTTT	CASSRRQGEGKLFF